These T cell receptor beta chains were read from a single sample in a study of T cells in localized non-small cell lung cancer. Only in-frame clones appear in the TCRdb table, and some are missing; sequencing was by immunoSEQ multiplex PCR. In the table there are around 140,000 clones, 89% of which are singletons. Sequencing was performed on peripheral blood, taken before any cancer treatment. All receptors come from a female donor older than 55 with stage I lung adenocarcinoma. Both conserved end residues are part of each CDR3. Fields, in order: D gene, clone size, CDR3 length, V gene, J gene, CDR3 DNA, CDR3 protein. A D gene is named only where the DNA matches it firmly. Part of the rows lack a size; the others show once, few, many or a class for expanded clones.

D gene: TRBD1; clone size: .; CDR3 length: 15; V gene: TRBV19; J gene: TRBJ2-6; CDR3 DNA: TGTGCCAGTAGCGACAGGGTCTCCGGGGCCAACGTCCTGACTTTC; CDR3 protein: CASSDRVSGANVLTF
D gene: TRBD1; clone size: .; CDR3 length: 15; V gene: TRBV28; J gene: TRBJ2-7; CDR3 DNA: TGTGCCAGCAGTTACCCCCGGGACAGGTCCTACGAGCAGTACTTC; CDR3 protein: CASSYPRDRSYEQYF
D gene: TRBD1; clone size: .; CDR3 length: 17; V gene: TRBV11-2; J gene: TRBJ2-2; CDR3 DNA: TGTGCCAGCAGCTTAGTGGCAGGGGGCTTGAGGACCGGGGAGCTGTTTTTT; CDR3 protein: CASSLVAGGLRTGELFF
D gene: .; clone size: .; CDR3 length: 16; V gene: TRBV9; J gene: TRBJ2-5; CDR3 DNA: TGTGCCAGCAGCTTTAGTCCCGGGACGGAGCAAGAGACCCAGTACTTC; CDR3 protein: CASSFSPGTEQETQYF
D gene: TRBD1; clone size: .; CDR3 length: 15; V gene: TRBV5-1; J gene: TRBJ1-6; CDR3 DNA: TGCGCCAGCAGCTTGGGGGACAGGTATAATTCACCCCTCCACTTT; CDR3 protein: CASSLGDRYNSPLHF
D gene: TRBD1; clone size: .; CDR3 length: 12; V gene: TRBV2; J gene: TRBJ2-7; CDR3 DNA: TGTGCCAGCAGAACAGGGGGCTACGAGCAGTACTTC; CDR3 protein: CASRTGGYEQYF
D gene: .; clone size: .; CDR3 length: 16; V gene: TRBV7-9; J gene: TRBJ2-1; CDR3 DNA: TGTGCCAGCAGCCCGCGGACACTTCTTGCTTACAATGAGCAGTTCTTC; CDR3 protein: CASSPRTLLAYNEQFF
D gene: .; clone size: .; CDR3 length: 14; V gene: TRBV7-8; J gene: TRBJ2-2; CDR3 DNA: TGTGCCAGCAGCCCCCGACTAGGCACCGGGGAGCTGTTTTTT; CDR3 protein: CASSPRLGTGELFF
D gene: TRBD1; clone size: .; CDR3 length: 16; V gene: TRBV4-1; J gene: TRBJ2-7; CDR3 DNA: TGCGCCAGCAGCCAAGATCCCTTGGACAGGGCCTACGAGCAGTACTTC; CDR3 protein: CASSQDPLDRAYEQYF
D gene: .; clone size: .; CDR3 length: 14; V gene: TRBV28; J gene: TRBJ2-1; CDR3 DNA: TGTGCCAGCAGTTTTGGTGGGCCGAGGCATGAGCAGTTCTTC; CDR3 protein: CASSFGGPRHEQFF
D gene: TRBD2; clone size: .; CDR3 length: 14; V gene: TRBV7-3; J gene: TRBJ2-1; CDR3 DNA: TGTGCCAGCAGGACTAGCGGACTCTACAATGAGCAGTTCTTC; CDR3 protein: CASRTSGLYNEQFF
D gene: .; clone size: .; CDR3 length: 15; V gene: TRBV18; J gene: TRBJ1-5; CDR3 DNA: TGTGCCAGCTCACCGCAACGAGATAGCAATCAGCCCCAGCATTTT; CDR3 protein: CASSPQRDSNQPQHF
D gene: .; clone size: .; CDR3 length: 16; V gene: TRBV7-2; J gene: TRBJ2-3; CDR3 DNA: TGTGCCAGCAGCTTAGCTGGTAGCGAGGGGGCAGATACGCAGTATTTT; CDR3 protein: CASSLAGSEGADTQYF
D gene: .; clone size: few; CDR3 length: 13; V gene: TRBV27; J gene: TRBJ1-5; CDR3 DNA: TGTGCCAGCAGTTTATTGGGGAATCAGCCCCAGCATTTT; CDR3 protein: CASSLLGNQPQHF
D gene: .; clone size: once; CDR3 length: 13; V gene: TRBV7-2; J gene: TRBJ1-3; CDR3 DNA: TGTGCCAGCAGCTTCCGCAATGGAAACACCATATATTTT; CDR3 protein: CASSFRNGNTIYF
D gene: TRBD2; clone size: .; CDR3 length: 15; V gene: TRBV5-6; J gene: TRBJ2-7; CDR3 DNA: TGTGCCAGCAGCTCGAGCGGGATTCGTGCCTACGAGCAGTACTTC; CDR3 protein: CASSSSGIRAYEQYF
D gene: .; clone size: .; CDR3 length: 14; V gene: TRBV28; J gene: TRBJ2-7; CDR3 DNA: TGTGCCAGCAGTTTGAGGGCAGCTCCCTACGAGCAGTACTTC; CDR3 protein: CASSLRAAPYEQYF
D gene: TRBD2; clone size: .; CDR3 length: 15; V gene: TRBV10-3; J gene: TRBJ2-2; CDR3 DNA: TGTGCCATCAGTGGGGAGGGCAGTTCGTCCGGGAAGCTGTTTTTT; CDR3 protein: CAISGEGSSSGKLFF
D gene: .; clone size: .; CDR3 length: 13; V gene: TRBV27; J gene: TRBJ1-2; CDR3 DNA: TGTGCCAGCAGTTCAGGGGAACGGTCTGGCTACACCTTC; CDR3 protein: CASSSGERSGYTF
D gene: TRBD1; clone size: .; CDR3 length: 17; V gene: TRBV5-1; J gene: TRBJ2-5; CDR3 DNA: TGCGCCAGCAGGAAGCTTGTGACAGGGGGAATCCAAGAGACCCAGTACTTC; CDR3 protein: CASRKLVTGGIQETQYF
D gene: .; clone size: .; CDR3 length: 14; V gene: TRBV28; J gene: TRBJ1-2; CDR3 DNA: TGTGCCAGCAGTTTAGGGTCGGAGAACTATGGCTACACCTTC; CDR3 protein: CASSLGSENYGYTF
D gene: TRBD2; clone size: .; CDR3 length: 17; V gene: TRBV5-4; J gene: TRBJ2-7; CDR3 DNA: TGTGCCAGCAGCCAAGATACCCGGGCTAGCGGGAGGGGCGAGCAGTACTTC; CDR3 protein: CASSQDTRASGRGEQYF
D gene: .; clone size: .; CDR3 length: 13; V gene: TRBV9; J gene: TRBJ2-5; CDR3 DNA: TGTGCCAGCAGCGTGGGCGGTCATAAGACCCAGTACTTC; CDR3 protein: CASSVGGHKTQYF
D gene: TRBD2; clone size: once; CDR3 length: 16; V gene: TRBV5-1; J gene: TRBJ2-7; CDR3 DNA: TGCGCCAGCAGCTTGACACTAGCGGGAGGTCCCCACGAGCAGTACTTC; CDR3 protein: CASSLTLAGGPHEQYF
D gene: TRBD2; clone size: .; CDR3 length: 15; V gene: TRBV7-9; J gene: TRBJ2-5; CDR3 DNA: TGTGCCAGCAGCTTCCCGGGACTAGAATCAGAGACCCAGTACTTC; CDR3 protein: CASSFPGLESETQYF
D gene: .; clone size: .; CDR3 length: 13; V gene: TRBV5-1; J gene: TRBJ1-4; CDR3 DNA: TGCGCCAGCAGCCCCGGAGGGAGAGAAAAACTGTTTTTT; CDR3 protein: CASSPGGREKLFF
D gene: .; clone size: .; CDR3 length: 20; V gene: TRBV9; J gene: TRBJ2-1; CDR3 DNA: TGTGCCAGCAGCGACGCCGGGGTAATCGGGGCCGCCCTCGGCTACAATGAGCAGTTCTTC; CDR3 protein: CASSDAGVIGAALGYNEQFF
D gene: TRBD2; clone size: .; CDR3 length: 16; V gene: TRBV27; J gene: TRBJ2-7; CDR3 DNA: TGTGCCAGCAGTTCCTCTAGCGGGAGGCGGGGGTACGAGCAGTACTTC; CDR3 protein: CASSSSSGRRGYEQYF
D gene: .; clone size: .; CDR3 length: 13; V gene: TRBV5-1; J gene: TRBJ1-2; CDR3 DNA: TGCGCCAGTAGGGACTCGGGAGACTATGGCTACACCTTC; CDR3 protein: CASRDSGDYGYTF
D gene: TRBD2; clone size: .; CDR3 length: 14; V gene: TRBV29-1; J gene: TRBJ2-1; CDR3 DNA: TGCAGCGTCCGACTAGCGGGGACGGACAATGAGCAGTTCTTC; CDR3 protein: CSVRLAGTDNEQFF
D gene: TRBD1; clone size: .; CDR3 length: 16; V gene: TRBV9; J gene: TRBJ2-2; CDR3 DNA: TGTGCCAGCAGCGAACCGGGACAGGGCCTCCCCGGGGAGCTGTTTTTT; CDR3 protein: CASSEPGQGLPGELFF